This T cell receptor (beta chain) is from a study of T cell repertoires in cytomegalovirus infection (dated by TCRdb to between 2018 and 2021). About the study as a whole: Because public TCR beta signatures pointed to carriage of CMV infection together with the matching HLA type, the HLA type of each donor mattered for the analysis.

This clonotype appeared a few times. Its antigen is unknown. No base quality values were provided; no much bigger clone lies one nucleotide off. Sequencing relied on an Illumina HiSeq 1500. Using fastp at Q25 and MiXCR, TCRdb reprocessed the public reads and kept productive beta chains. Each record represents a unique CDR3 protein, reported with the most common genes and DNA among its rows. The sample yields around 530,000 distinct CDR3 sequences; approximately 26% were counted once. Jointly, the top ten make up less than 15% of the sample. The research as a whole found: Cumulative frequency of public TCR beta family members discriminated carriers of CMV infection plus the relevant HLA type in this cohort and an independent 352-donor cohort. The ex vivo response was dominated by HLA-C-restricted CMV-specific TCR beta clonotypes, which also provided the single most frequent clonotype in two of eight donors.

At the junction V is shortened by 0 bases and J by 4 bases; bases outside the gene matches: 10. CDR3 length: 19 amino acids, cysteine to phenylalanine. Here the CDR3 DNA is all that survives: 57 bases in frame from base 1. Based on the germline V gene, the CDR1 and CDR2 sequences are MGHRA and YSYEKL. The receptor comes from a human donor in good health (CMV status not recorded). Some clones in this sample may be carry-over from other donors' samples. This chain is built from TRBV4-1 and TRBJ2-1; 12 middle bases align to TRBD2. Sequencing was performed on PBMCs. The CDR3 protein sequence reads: CASSQELATSGSVYNEQFF. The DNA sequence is TGCGCCAGCAGCCAAGAGCTGGCGACTAGCGGGAGTGTTTACAATGAGCAGTTCTTC.